This entry lists 7 T cell receptor beta chains sequenced from one sample in a study of response to subunit inactivated influenza vaccine. TCRdb reanalysed the RT-PCR reads using MiXCR and keeps one entry per CDR3 protein. The data contain about 570,000 distinct CDR3 sequences, about 11% of them seen just once; the ten biggest clones take up around 10%. This same sample was also part of a study on T cells expressing NK-cell markers. That work adds: UMIs were included in TCR beta cDNA generated by 5'RACE template switching.

Here the sequenced sample was PBMCs from blood, taken on the day of vaccination. Every receptor here comes from a man aged 50-59 years who received an inactivated influenza vaccine.

This clonotype was recorded many times. The CDR3 reads CASSPNTDEKLFF. The CDR3 DNA is TGTGCCAGCAGCCCGAATACGGATGAAAAACTGTTTTTT. The V and J genes are TRBV2 and TRBJ1-4, with unresolved D. V was pared by 6 bases and J by 6 bases, with 11 bases between. CDR1 is SNHLY and CDR2 is FYNNEI in the germline V gene. This CDR3 spans 13 amino acids.

This clonotype was counted many times. V and J are TRBV20-1 and TRBJ1-2; 10 bases map to TRBD1. The CDR3 has 16 amino acids. The germline CDR1 and CDR2 sequences are DFQATT and SNEGSKA (reference sequence). V was clipped by 1 base and J by 6 bases; unmatched bases: 11. The CDR3 coding sequence is TGCAGTGCTAGAGTGTTAAGGGACAGGGGATTCAATGGCTACACCTTC. This gives the protein CSARVLRDRGFNGYTF.

This clonotype was picked up many times. The genes are TRBV20-1 and TRBJ2-5, with 9 bases aligning to TRBD2. Germline V CDR1 and CDR2: DFQATT, SNEGSKA (reference sequence). The trim removed 7 bases at V and 5 bases at J, leaving 8 bases unmatched. This CDR3 has 13 residues. This CDR3 reads CSGIEAGGETQYF. CDR3 DNA: TGCAGTGGGATTGAGGCGGGGGGGGAGACCCAGTACTTC.

V is TRBV7-6 and J is TRBJ1-5; D uncertain. The V end was cut by 1 base, the J end by 0 bases, with 7 bases between. The CDR3 has 15 amino acids. Per the germline V gene, CDR1 is SGHVS and CDR2 is FNYEAQ. Here the CDR3 reads CASSLGEYSNQPQHF. CDR3 nucleotide sequence: TGTGCCAGCAGCTTAGGAGAGTATAGCAATCAGCCCCAGCATTTT.

This rearrangement joins TRBV29-1 to TRBJ2-5; D may be TRBD1 (7 bases). The CDR3 length is 14 residues. Between the trimmed V and J ends, which lost 2 bases and 5 bases, there was a span of 15 bases. The germline gives CDR1 SQVTM, CDR2 ANQGSEA. Here the CDR3 reads CSVESGGTGETQYF. The CDR3 bases are TGCAGCGTTGAATCAGGGGGGACTGGGGAGACCCAGTACTTC.

The V and J genes are TRBV4-1 and TRBJ1-5; D may be TRBD1 (5 bases). CDR3 size: 16 residues. V shed 4 bases and J shed 5 bases, with 18 bases lying between them. The germline V gene encodes CDR1 MGHRA and CDR2 YSYEKL. The CDR3, as DNA: TGCGCCAGCAGCCCCACGTCCCCAGGGTTCGATCAGCCCCAGCATTTT. This encodes CASSPTSPGFDQPQHF.

This clonotype was observed a handful of times. The V gene is TRBV2, the J gene TRBJ2-1; 15 bases fit TRBD2. V dropped 4 bases and J dropped 7; count of bases not matched to a gene: 2. This CDR3 is 15 amino acids long. In germline, CDR1 is SNHLY, CDR2 FYNNEI. The CDR3 nucleotides read TGTGCCAGCAGTGGGGGACTAGCGGGGGGTAATGAGCAGTTCTTC. It specifies CASSGGLAGGNEQFF.